This T cell receptor beta chain originates from a study of shared clonotypes between healthy human individuals. Study findings and constraints: Of the naive CD4 clonotypes, roughly 5% were shared across a handful of donors.

The data were produced by immunoSEQ multiplex PCR, yet TCRdb's version contains in-frame clones alone and is incomplete. The table shows over 850,000 clones, with around 78% occurring only once. The CDR3 loop spans 13 amino acids. Germline V gene sequence: CDR1 LNHNV, CDR2 YYDKDF (reference sequence). V was trimmed by 0 bases and J by 6 bases, leaving 7 bases between them. With respect to this clone: Antigen specificity is unknown.

Every one of the donors was a Caucasian adult that lived in Nashville, Tennessee. The V call is TRBV15, the J call TRBJ2-3; D is uncertain. Sequenced material: memory CD4+ T cells from PBMCs. The sample's subset: CD45RA-negative fraction. The clonotype was recovered from a man younger than 30 in good health. Some clones in this sample may be carry-over from other donors' samples. CDR3 DNA: TGTGCCACCAGCAGAGATTTGAGGGATACGCAGTATTTT. Residues: CATSRDLRDTQYF.